The rows below give T cell receptor beta chains drawn from one sample of a study of cytomegalovirus exposure and HLA in healthy donors. Assay used: immunoSEQ multiplex PCR; TCRdb lists only in-frame clones, some missing. Among around 100,000 clones listed, approximately 80% were seen once. Sequencing input: PBMCs. The receptors were gathered from a woman younger than 30 in good health and CMV-seropositive. CDR3s include the opening cysteine and the closing phenylalanine or tryptophan. The D gene is left open where the match is weak. Clone size, where shown, is once, few, many, or a class for clones that have expanded.

length	size	V	D	J	CDR3	DNA
15	once	TRBV27	NA	TRBJ1-2	CASSRQVGANYGYTF	TGTGCCAGCAGCCGACAGGTTGGCGCTAACTATGGCTACACCTTC
15	NA	TRBV28	NA	TRBJ1-1	CASSSLTGIQAEAFF	TGTGCCAGCAGTTCGCTCACAGGTATCCAGGCTGAAGCTTTCTTT
14	few	TRBV25-1	NA	TRBJ1-2	CASSEYRREDGYTF	TGTGCCAGCAGTGAATATAGACGAGAGGATGGCTACACCTTC
14	NA	TRBV9	TRBD1	TRBJ2-7	CASSVGDRAYEQYF	TGTGCCAGCAGCGTCGGGGACAGGGCCTACGAGCAGTACTTC
18	NA	TRBV11-2	TRBD1	TRBJ1-1	CASSGSLLTGPLNTEAFF	TGTGCCAGCAGCGGAAGTCTACTGACAGGGCCTTTGAACACTGAAGCTTTCTTT
14	NA	TRBV5-6	TRBD2	TRBJ2-7	CASRPGLTSYEQYF	TGTGCCAGCAGGCCGGGACTAACTTCCTACGAGCAGTACTTC
14	NA	TRBV5-4	NA	TRBJ2-7	CASSLAPSSYEQYF	TGTGCCAGCAGCTTGGCCCCCAGCTCCTACGAGCAGTACTTC
17	NA	TRBV30	TRBD2	TRBJ2-1	CAWSDMWTSGSINEQFF	TGTGCCTGGAGTGACATGTGGACTAGCGGGAGCATTAATGAGCAGTTCTTC
15	NA	TRBV6-5	TRBD1	TRBJ1-5	CASSPGTGGYQPQHF	TGTGCCAGCAGTCCTGGGACAGGGGGCTACCAGCCCCAGCATTTT
14	few	TRBV28	NA	TRBJ1-2	CASSSPGARDGYTF	TGTGCCAGCAGTTCCCCAGGGGCTCGGGATGGCTACACCTTC
16	NA	TRBV10-1	TRBD2	TRBJ2-1	CASSESLAGGRVEQFF	TGCGCCAGCAGTGAGTCGTTGGCGGGAGGGCGGGTTGAGCAGTTCTTC
14	NA	TRBV14	NA	TRBJ2-5	CASRKAGEEETQYF	TGTGCCAGCAGGAAAGCCGGGGAGGAGGAGACCCAGTACTTC
14	NA	TRBV7-8	TRBD2	TRBJ2-7	CASSVAGGANEQYF	TGTGCCTCGTCCGTAGCGGGAGGGGCAAACGAGCAGTACTTC
15	once	TRBV7-9	NA	TRBJ1-5	CASSPGEASNQPQHF	TGTGCCAGCAGCCCCGGAGAGGCTAGCAATCAGCCCCAGCATTTT
14	NA	TRBV6-5	NA	TRBJ1-1	CASRPRVGDTEAFF	TGTGCCAGCAGGCCAAGAGTCGGGGACACTGAAGCTTTCTTT
16	NA	TRBV19	NA	TRBJ1-1	CASSIRPGQMNTEAFF	TGTGCCAGTAGTATCCGTCCAGGACAAATGAACACTGAAGCTTTCTTT
14	NA	TRBV4-2	TRBD1	TRBJ1-5	CASSLYRGGQPQHF	TGTGCCAGCAGCCTCTACAGGGGGGGTCAGCCCCAGCATTTT
13	many	TRBV28	NA	TRBJ1-5	CASSPSPKQPQHF	TGTGCCAGCAGTCCATCCCCCAAACAGCCCCAGCATTTT
16	NA	TRBV14	TRBD1	TRBJ2-1	CASSPLGTGEYNEQFF	TGTGCCAGCAGCCCCCTCGGGACAGGGGAATACAATGAGCAGTTCTTC
13	NA	TRBV6-1	TRBD1	TRBJ1-5	CASSVTGVQPQHF	TGTGCCAGCAGTGTAACAGGGGTTCAGCCCCAGCATTTT
18	NA	TRBV5-1	TRBD1	TRBJ2-6	CASSLGRGPFSGANVLTF	TGCGCCAGCAGCTTGGGCAGGGGGCCTTTCTCTGGGGCCAACGTCCTGACTTTC
18	NA	TRBV28	TRBD1	TRBJ2-7	CASSTRSRGQGVLYEQYF	TGTGCCAGCAGTACGAGGTCGCGGGGACAGGGCGTCCTTTACGAGCAGTACTTC
15	NA	TRBV9	NA	TRBJ1-4	CASSETGGTNEKLFF	TGTGCCAGCAGCGAAACAGGTGGTACTAATGAAAAACTGTTTTTT
16	NA	TRBV7-2	TRBD2	TRBJ2-1	CASRNGASGAYNEQFF	TGTGCCAGCAGAAACGGGGCTAGCGGAGCCTACAATGAGCAGTTCTTC
17	NA	TRBV27	TRBD1	TRBJ2-7	CASSPLPPRQGTYEQYF	TGTGCCAGCAGTCCCCTCCCCCCGAGACAGGGGACCTACGAGCAGTACTTC
17	NA	TRBV18	TRBD2	TRBJ2-1	CASSLAGTSGRVSEQFF	TGTGCCAGCTCACTCGCCGGGACTAGCGGGAGAGTTAGTGAGCAGTTCTTC
15	few	TRBV2	TRBD1	TRBJ2-7	CASSQGQGGTYEQYF	TGTGCCAGCAGTCAAGGACAGGGTGGTACCTACGAGCAGTACTTC
15	NA	TRBV9	TRBD1	TRBJ2-7	CASSLTGSGPLEQYF	TGTGCCAGCAGCTTGACAGGGAGCGGCCCACTAGAGCAGTACTTC
13	NA	TRBV29-1	TRBD1	TRBJ1-2	CSVGQGNNYGYTF	TGCAGCGTAGGACAGGGGAACAACTATGGCTACACCTTC
14	few	TRBV15	NA	TRBJ2-7	CATSRGGRGYEQYF	TGTGCCACCAGCAGAGGGGGCAGGGGCTACGAGCAGTACTTC
14	NA	TRBV10-3	NA	TRBJ1-2	CAISGSGSGYGYTF	TGTGCCATCAGTGGGTCTGGAAGCGGCTATGGCTACACCTTC
14	few	TRBV6-5	NA	TRBJ2-7	CASSYGQGSGEQYF	TGTGCCAGCAGTTACGGTCAGGGAAGTGGCGAGCAGTACTTC
13	NA	TRBV7-9	NA	TRBJ1-1	CASSQRENTEAFF	TGTGCCAGCAGCCAACGGGAGAACACTGAAGCTTTCTTT
14	NA	TRBV30	TRBD2	TRBJ2-1	CAWNLAGVGNEQFF	TGTGCCTGGAACCTAGCGGGAGTCGGAAATGAGCAGTTCTTC
13	NA	TRBV9	NA	TRBJ2-3	CASSVVATDTQYF	TGTGCCAGCAGCGTAGTAGCCACAGATACGCAGTATTTT
14	NA	TRBV13	TRBD2	TRBJ2-7	CASSLSREGYEQYF	TGTGCCAGCAGCTTATCCCGGGAGGGCTACGAGCAGTACTTC
19	NA	TRBV13	NA	TRBJ2-1	CASSLQGLFGRSSYNEQFF	TGTGCCAGCAGCTTACAGGGCCTTTTCGGGAGAAGCTCCTACAATGAGCAGTTCTTC
14	NA	TRBV5-1	TRBD1	TRBJ2-2	CASSVGQSTGELFF	TGCGCCAGCAGTGTGGGACAGTCCACCGGGGAGCTGTTTTTT
15	NA	TRBV10-3	NA	TRBJ2-6	CAISDTDSGANVLTF	TGTGCCATATCGGACACCGACTCTGGGGCCAACGTCCTGACTTTC
13	NA	TRBV6-5	NA	TRBJ2-7	CASLSVVSYEQYF	TGTGCCAGCCTCTCCGTAGTCTCCTACGAGCAGTACTTC
14	NA	TRBV28	TRBD1	TRBJ2-7	CASRRQGISYEQYF	TGTGCCAGCAGAAGACAGGGAATTTCCTACGAGCAGTACTTC
13	NA	TRBV6-6	NA	TRBJ2-7	CASSYSRVYEQYF	TGTGCCAGCAGTTACTCGAGGGTCTACGAGCAGTACTTC
15	few	TRBV5-1	NA	TRBJ2-3	CASKRLSSSTDTQYF	TGCGCCAGCAAACGACTTTCTTCTAGCACAGATACGCAGTATTTT
13	few	TRBV30	TRBD1	TRBJ1-1	CAWSTTGVTEAFF	TGTGCCTGGAGTACGACAGGGGTCACTGAAGCTTTCTTT
15	once	TRBV27	TRBD1	TRBJ1-5	CASRPTTGGGQPQHF	TGTGCCAGCAGACCTACGACAGGGGGAGGTCAGCCCCAGCATTTT
16	NA	TRBV28	TRBD2	TRBJ2-1	CASSSSSGRSYNEQFF	TGTGCCAGCAGTTCTAGTAGCGGGAGATCCTACAATGAGCAGTTCTTC
17	NA	TRBV4-1	TRBD2	TRBJ2-1	CASSQARGRASVDEQFF	TGCGCCAGCAGCCAAGCCCGCGGGAGGGCCTCGGTCGATGAGCAGTTCTTC
15	NA	TRBV4-1	TRBD2	TRBJ2-1	CASSQGWGGRDEQFF	TGCGCCAGCAGCCAAGGGTGGGGGGGACGGGATGAGCAGTTCTTC
13	few	TRBV6-1	NA	TRBJ1-5	CASRTDSNQPQHF	TGTGCCAGCCGGACAGATAGCAATCAGCCCCAGCATTTT
11	NA	TRBV19	NA	TRBJ1-4	CASIIRNELFF	TGTGCCAGTATTATTAGAAACGAACTGTTTTTT
13	NA	TRBV6-1	TRBD2	TRBJ2-7	CASNLAASYEQYF	TGTGCCAGCAATCTAGCGGCCTCCTACGAGCAGTACTTC
14	NA	TRBV30	TRBD1	TRBJ2-7	CAWRGQGRSYEQYF	TGTGCCTGGAGGGGACAGGGTCGCTCCTACGAGCAGTACTTC
14	NA	TRBV9	TRBD1	TRBJ1-1	CASSEQGANTEAFF	TGTGCCAGCAGCGAACAGGGGGCGAACACTGAAGCTTTCTTT